This T cell receptor beta chain was recovered during a study of cytomegalovirus exposure and HLA in healthy donors. Primers for the PCR totalled 60 Vbeta and 13 Jbeta. Measured with immunoSEQ multiplex PCR; TCRdb has only the in-frame clones, and not every one. The sample lists 150,000 to 200,000 clones, roughly four fifths seen once, with 0.9% to 1.1% in the top ten. V was clipped by 2 bases and J by 0 bases, with 18 bases between them. Germline V gene lookup returns CDR1 SNHLY and CDR2 FYNNEI. The CDR3 extends over 18 amino acids. Sequenced sample: PBMCs. This chain links TRBV2 with TRBJ2-3, with a weak D call TRBD2 (6 bases). This receptor was identified in a woman aged 40 to 50 in good health and CMV-seronegative. DNA for the CDR3: TGTGCCAGCAGTGAACCCTTCGGACTAACCCAAAGCACAGATACGCAGTATTTT. Encoded protein: CASSEPFGLTQSTDTQYF.